This T cell receptor (beta chain) is from a study of human T cells and chemical hapten exposure. This clonotype has more than one count but fewer than ten. What it binds is unknown. Time point of the sample: healthy volunteer bleed at 2 weeks. The starting material, unfractionated whole blood, was used for total RNA extraction. The study used a library that attached unique molecular identifiers to individual cDNA molecules. TCRdb reprocessed the RACE reads via MiXCR and lists one record per CDR3 protein. In the table there are 130,000 or so distinct CDR3 sequences, approximately 10% of which are singletons. The study, taken as a whole, reports: High-frequency TCRs, those above 1 in 1000, stayed the same after DPC sensitization.

Unmatched junction bases numbered 10, after V lost 4 bases and J lost 11 bases. The CDR3 covers 13 residues. The germline V gene encodes CDR1 SGHNT and CDR2 YYREEE (reference sequence). This clonotype was sampled from a male donor in good health. Some clones in this sample may be carry-over from other donors' samples. The V gene is TRBV5-4, the J gene TRBJ1-1, with 8 bases aligning to TRBD1. Material for sequencing was whole blood. The CDR3 here is CASSPDRAYGAFF. CDR3 bases: TGTGCCAGCAGCCCGGACAGGGCCTATGGTGCTTTCTTT.